These 24 T cell receptor beta chains came from one sample sequenced in a study of T cell responses to AZD1222 COVID-19 vaccine. Measured with immunoSEQ multiplex PCR; TCRdb has only the in-frame clones, and not every one. The table includes over 45,000 clones, roughly 90% detected once. Source: peripheral blood, taken on day 0 of AZD1222 vaccination. Receptors were obtained from an adult in good health.

The V call is TRBV19, the J call TRBJ1-1; D is ambiguous. Germline V CDR1 and CDR2: LNHDA, SQIVND (reference sequence). V lost 2 bases to trimming and J lost 2 bases, with 6 bases between them. CDR3 length equals 13 residues. CDR3: CASSIKENTEAFF. CDR3 nucleotide sequence: TGTGCCAGTAGTATAAAGGAAAACACTGAAGCTTTCTTT.

This chain joins TRBV9 and TRBJ2-7; D not resolved. Germline V CDR1 and CDR2: SGDLS, YYNGEE. This CDR3 is 14 amino acids long. The V and J ends lost 0 bases and 0 bases respectively, with 7 bases between them. Here the CDR3 reads CASSVVPTSYEQYF. CDR3 coding DNA: TGTGCCAGCAGCGTAGTACCCACCTCCTACGAGCAGTACTTC.

The chain carries TRBV5-4 and TRBJ2-7, with D maybe TRBD1 (6 bases). The germline V gene has CDR1 SGHNT and CDR2 YYREEE (reference sequence). The V end lost 4 bases, the J end lost 3 bases, and 17 bases lay between the germline ends. The CDR3 is 15 residues long. This chain's CDR3 is CASSPRPGENYEQYF. CDR3 in DNA: TGTGCCAGCAGCCCACGGCCAGGGGAGAACTACGAGCAGTACTTC. Full variable domain (rest looked up from reference TRBV5-4 and TRBJ2-7): ETGVTQSPTHLIKTRGQQVTLRCSSQSGHNTVSWYQQALGQGPQFIFQYYREEENGRGNFPPRFSGLQFPNYSSELNVNALELDDSALYLCASSPRPGENYEQYFGPGTRLTVT.

This chain joins TRBV6-4 and TRBJ2-6; TRBD1 might be the D (5 bases). Trimming shortened V by 7 bases and J by 1 base, and 8 bases separated the two germline ends. CDR3 length: 14 residues. Germline assignment: CDR1 MRHNA and CDR2 SNTAGT. DNA for the CDR3: TGTGCCAGCAAACAGGAATCTGGGGCCAACGTCCTGACTTTC. Translation: CASKQESGANVLTF.

The J gene is TRBJ2-7, the V gene TRBV5-4; the match to TRBD1 covers 9 bases. Germline V gene sequence: CDR1 SGHNT, CDR2 YYREEE (reference sequence). With V trimmed by 5 bases and J by 9 bases, 12 bases remained unmatched. CDR3 length equals 14 residues. The CDR3 here is CASSWDREVRGQYF. Here the CDR3 DNA reads TGTGCCAGCAGTTGGGACAGGGAAGTACGAGGGCAGTACTTC.

DNA for the CDR3: TGTGCCAGCAGCTCGTTTGGACAGAATTATCGATCGGGCGAGCAGTACTTC. Amino acids: CASSSFGQNYRSGEQYF. The V call is TRBV28, the J call TRBJ2-7, with a possible D match to TRBD1 (6 bases). Germline V CDR1 and CDR2: MDHEN, SYDVKM. CDR3 length equals 17 residues. The V gene lost 6 bases and the J gene lost 6 bases, with 27 bases spanning the gap.

The CDR3 nucleotides read TGTGCCAGCAGTTTTCTGAGGGGGAGGGACTACAATGAGCAGTTCTTC. Amino acids: CASSFLRGRDYNEQFF. The chain uses TRBV28 and TRBJ2-1; weak D call: TRBD2 (7 bases). The CDR3 has 16 residues. V was clipped by 3 bases and J by 3 bases, with 15 bases between them. Germline CDR1 reads MDHEN; CDR2 reads SYDVKM.

Notes on this clone: Other DNA sequences of this sample code for an identical CDR3. V usage is TRBV5-1 and J usage is TRBJ2-2; TRBD2 might be the D (5 bases). Germline loops: CDR1 SGHRS, CDR2 YFSETQ. Trimming stripped 0 bases from V and 0 bases from J, with 6 bases between. This CDR3 region has 15 residues. CDR3 amino acids: CASSLAGTNTGELFF. CDR3 coding DNA: TGCGCCAGCAGCTTGGCCGGGACGAACACCGGGGAGCTGTTTTTT.

V usage is TRBV6-1 and J usage is TRBJ2-1; D is perhaps TRBD1 or TRBD2 (5 bases each). Germline-derived CDR1 and CDR2 are MNHNS and SASEGT. The germline V and J ends were trimmed by 1 base and 4 bases, with 11 bases remaining between them. The CDR3 length is 15 residues. The CDR3 loop is CASSEVWGFYNEQFF. The DNA for the CDR3 is TGTGCCAGCAGTGAAGTTTGGGGGTTTTACAATGAGCAGTTCTTC.

The chain employs TRBV2 and TRBJ2-7, with D perhaps matching TRBD1 or TRBD2 (5 bases each). V dropped 1 base and J dropped 6 bases, with 13 bases sitting between them. Germline CDR1 SNHLY, CDR2 FYNNEI. The CDR3 is made up of 14 amino acids. The CDR3 loop reads CASSEGGPLAEQYF. In DNA form, the CDR3 reads TGTGCCAGCAGTGAAGGGGGACCGCTAGCCGAGCAGTACTTC.

The J gene is TRBJ1-3, the V gene TRBV9; D is undetermined. Between the trimmed V and J ends, which lost 0 bases and 0 bases, there was a span of 10 bases. The CDR3 runs to 16 residues. CDR1 is SGDLS and CDR2 is YYNGEE in the germline V gene. This CDR3 is CASSVGVRHSGNTIYF. The CDR3, as DNA: TGTGCCAGCAGCGTAGGGGTCAGACACTCTGGAAACACCATATATTTT. Full variable domain (rest looked up from reference TRBV9 and TRBJ1-3): DSGVTQTPKHLITATGQRVTLRCSPRSGDLSVYWYQQSLDQGLQFLIQYYNGEERAKGNILERFSAQQFPDLHSELNLSSLELGDSALYFCASSVGVRHSGNTIYFGEGSWLTVV.

This chain joins TRBV9 and TRBJ2-3, with D perhaps assigned TRBD1 or TRBD2 (5 bases each). The V and J ends lost 3 bases and 0 bases respectively, with 5 bases between them. The CDR3 sequence is 13 residues long. Germline CDR1 and CDR2: SGDLS and YYNGEE. The CDR3, as DNA: TGTGCCAGCAGCGGGGGGAGCACAGATACGCAGTATTTT. Its protein product is CASSGGSTDTQYF.

This chain connects TRBV6-5 to TRBJ1-6; D is unclear. The CDR3 spans 14 residues. Looked up from germline, CDR1 is MNHEY and CDR2 is SVGAGI. V lost 0 bases to trimming and J lost 7 bases, with 7 bases between them. CDR3 in amino acids: CASSYSAENSPLHF. For the CDR3, the DNA is TGTGCCAGCAGTTACTCCGCGGAGAATTCACCCCTCCACTTT.

DNA for the CDR3: TGTGCCAGCAGCGTATCTAGCGGGAGGGACTACAATGAGCAGTTCTTC. As protein: CASSVSSGRDYNEQFF. The chain is built from TRBV9 and TRBJ2-1, with 12 bases that match TRBD2. The CDR3 is 16 amino acids. J gave up 3 bases and V 1 base, and 2 bases lay outside the gene matches. Germline V gene data show CDR1 as SGDLS and CDR2 as YYNGEE.

This rearrangement joins TRBV6-2 or TRBV6-3 to TRBJ1-5; TRBD1 matches at 7 bases. Germline lookup yields CDR1 MNHEY and CDR2 SVGEGT. The V and J ends lost 6 bases and 0 bases, in that order; junction bases with no gene match: 5. This CDR3 has 15 residues. CDR3 loop: CASSSDRASNQPQHF. The CDR3 region has the DNA TGTGCCAGCAGCTCCGACAGGGCTAGCAATCAGCCCCAGCATTTT.

This sequence joins TRBV10-3 and TRBJ2-5; 11 bases align to TRBD2. The V gene's germline CDR1 is ENHRY and CDR2 SYGVKD. This CDR3 has 16 residues. V lost 6 bases to trimming and J lost 5 bases; unmatched junction nucleotides: 11. CDR3 in DNA: TGTGCCATCAGCGACGGGACTAGCGGAGAGGGCGAGACCCAGTACTTC. Its translation is CAISDGTSGEGETQYF.

Here the CDR3 DNA reads TGTGCCAGTATGCGGACAGGGGTTCCCCGTGATAATTCACCCCTCCACTTT. This sequence encodes CASMRTGVPRDNSPLHF. The rearrangement uses TRBV19 and TRBJ1-6, with TRBD1 identical over 9 bases. V gave up 7 bases and J gave up 5 bases; unmatched junction bases: 12. The CDR3 runs 17 residues. Germline-derived CDR1 and CDR2 are LNHDA and SQIVND (reference sequence). Looking up the rest from reference TRBV19 and TRBJ1-6 gives the full variable domain: DGGITQSPKYLFRKEGQNVTLSCEQNLNHDAMYWYRQDPGQGLRLIYYSQIVNDFQKGDIAEGYSVSREKKESFPLTVTSAQKNPTAFYLCASMRTGVPRDNSPLHFGNGTRLTVT.

This chain connects TRBV28 to TRBJ1-2; the D gene is possibly TRBD1 (6 bases). Trimming pared 8 bases from V and 3 bases from J, leaving 16 bases between. This CDR3 has 14 residues. Germline CDR1 is MDHEN and CDR2 is SYDVKM. The CDR3 DNA reads as TGTGCCAGCCGACCGGGGGGCAGGGACTATGGCTACACCTTC. It translates to CASRPGGRDYGYTF.

This rearrangement joins TRBV24-1 to TRBJ2-1, with 10 bases lining up with TRBD2. Germline trimming cut 5 bases from V and 5 bases from J; bases unmatched to any gene: 11. Germline CDR1 is KGHDR and CDR2 is SFDVKD. The CDR3 has 17 residues. This CDR3 is CATSAGSLAGGNNEQFF. CDR3 nucleotides: TGTGCCACCAGTGCTGGGTCGTTAGCGGGAGGAAACAATGAGCAGTTCTTC.

Here the CDR3 DNA reads TGTGCCAGTAGTAGGGACTTCGCAGGGATGTACACCGGGGAGCTGTTTTTT. Its protein is CASSRDFAGMYTGELFF. This rearrangement joins TRBV19 to TRBJ2-2; D might be TRBD2 (6 bases). From germline, CDR1 is LNHDA and CDR2 SQIVND (reference sequence). The CDR3 has 17 residues. Trimming cost V 4 bases and J 3 bases, with 18 bases left between them.

The rearrangement joins TRBV28 to TRBJ1-6; D uncertain. Trimming cost V 1 base and J 0 bases, with 13 bases left between them. The germline V gene encodes CDR1 MDHEN and CDR2 SYDVKM. CDR3 length: 18 amino acids. CDR3 amino acids: CASSLLALPSSYNSPLHF. CDR3 DNA: TGTGCCAGCAGTTTATTAGCCCTACCCTCCTCCTATAATTCACCCCTCCACTTT.

The chain carries TRBV18 and TRBJ2-2, with a weak D call TRBD2 (5 bases). V shed 5 bases and J shed 0 bases, with 16 bases lying between them. Germline assignment: CDR1 KGHSH and CDR2 LQKENI. This CDR3 region has 17 residues. The CDR3 sequence is CASSSSIQSANTGELFF. CDR3 DNA sequence: TGTGCCAGCTCATCTAGCATCCAGAGCGCGAACACCGGGGAGCTGTTTTTT.

The chain has TRBV5-1 and TRBJ1-3; D is unclear. V lost 3 bases to trimming and J lost 2 bases, with 0 bases between them. Germline V gives CDR1 SGHRS, CDR2 YFSETQ. This CDR3 region has 11 residues. Here the CDR3 reads CASSSGNTIYF. The CDR3 DNA reads as TGCGCCAGCAGCTCTGGAAACACCATATATTTT.

This clone was picked up one time. The genes are TRBV2 and TRBJ2-7; D is perhaps TRBD2 (6 bases). CDR3 size: 13 residues. Germline V gene data show CDR1 as SNHLY and CDR2 as FYNNEI. Trimming cost V 7 bases and J 0 bases, with 10 bases left between them. CDR3 region: CASTTGLSYEQYF. The CDR3 nucleotides are TGTGCCAGCACGACGGGACTCTCCTACGAGCAGTACTTC.